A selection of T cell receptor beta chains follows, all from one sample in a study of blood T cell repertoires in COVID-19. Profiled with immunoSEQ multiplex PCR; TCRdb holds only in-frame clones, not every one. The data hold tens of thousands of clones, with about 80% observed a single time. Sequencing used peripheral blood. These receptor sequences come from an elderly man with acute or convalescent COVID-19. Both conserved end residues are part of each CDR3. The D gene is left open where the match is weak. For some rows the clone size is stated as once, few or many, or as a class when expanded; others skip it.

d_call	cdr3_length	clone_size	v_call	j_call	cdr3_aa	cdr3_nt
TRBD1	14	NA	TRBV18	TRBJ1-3	CASSPGQGGNTIYF	TGTGCCAGCTCACCGGGACAGGGCGGAAACACCATATATTTT
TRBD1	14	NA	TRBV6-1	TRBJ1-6	CAIQPGQGVSPLHF	TGTGCCATCCAACCGGGACAGGGGGTCTCACCCCTCCACTTT
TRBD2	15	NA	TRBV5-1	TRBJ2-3	CATKTSGGFTDTQYF	TGCGCCACGAAAACTAGCGGGGGGTTCACAGATACGCAGTATTTT
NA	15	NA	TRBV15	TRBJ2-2	CATSAALSNTGELFF	TGTGCCACCAGCGCGGCCCTTTCGAACACCGGGGAGCTGTTTTTT
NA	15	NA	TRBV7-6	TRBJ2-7	CASSSQTGGDLTQYF	TGTGCCAGCAGCTCCCAGACCGGAGGCGATTTAACGCAGTACTTC
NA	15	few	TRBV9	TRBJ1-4	CASSAAGRLNEKLFF	TGTGCCAGCAGCGCAGCGGGAAGACTTAATGAAAAACTGTTTTTT
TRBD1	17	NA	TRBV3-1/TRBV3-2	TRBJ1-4	CASSQDGEDRQNEKLFF	TGTGCCAGCAGCCAAGACGGGGAGGACAGGCAAAATGAAAAACTGTTTTTT
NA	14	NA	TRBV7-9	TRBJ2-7	CASSLGAGSYEQYF	TGTGCCAGCAGCTTAGGCGCCGGCTCCTACGAGCAGTACTTC
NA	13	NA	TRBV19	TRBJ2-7	CASSLSRGDEQYF	TGTGCCAGTAGCCTCTCTCGCGGGGACGAGCAGTACTTC
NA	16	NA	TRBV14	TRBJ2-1	CASSLRAAGGYNEQFF	TGTGCCAGCAGCCTGAGGGCGGCAGGGGGGTACAATGAGCAGTTCTTC
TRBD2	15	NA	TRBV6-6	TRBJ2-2	CASRLSGSRTGELFF	TGTGCCAGCAGACTTAGCGGGAGTCGCACCGGGGAGCTGTTTTTT
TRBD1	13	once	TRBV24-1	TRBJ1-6	CATSRTGSSPLHF	TGTGCCACCTCAAGGACAGGGAGTTCACCCCTCCACTTT
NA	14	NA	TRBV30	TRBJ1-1	CAWSVRGKSTEAFF	TGTGCCTGGAGTGTAAGGGGAAAAAGCACTGAAGCTTTCTTT
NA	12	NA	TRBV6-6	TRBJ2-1	CASSPNLALKFF	TGTGCCAGCAGTCCGAATCTAGCGCTTAAGTTCTTC
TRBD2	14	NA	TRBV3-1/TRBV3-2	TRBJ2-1	CASSHSGGYNEQFF	TGTGCCAGCAGCCACAGCGGGGGGTACAATGAGCAGTTCTTC
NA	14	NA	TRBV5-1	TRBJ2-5	CASSLGQAQETQYF	TGCGCCAGCAGCTTGGGGCAGGCCCAAGAGACCCAGTACTTC
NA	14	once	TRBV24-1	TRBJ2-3	CATGGRVGTDTQYF	TGTGCCACCGGGGGCCGGGTTGGCACAGATACGCAGTATTTT
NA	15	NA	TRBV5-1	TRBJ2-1	CASSTGTGGYNEQFF	TGCGCCAGCAGCACCGGAACAGGTGGCTACAATGAGCAGTTCTTC
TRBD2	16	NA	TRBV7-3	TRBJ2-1	CASSLRGSGGLDEQFF	TGTGCCAGCAGCTTAAGAGGTAGCGGGGGGCTTGATGAGCAGTTCTTC
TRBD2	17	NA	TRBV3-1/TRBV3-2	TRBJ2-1	CASSLFGTSLSYNEQFF	TGTGCCAGCAGCCTTTTCGGGACTAGCCTCTCCTACAATGAGCAGTTCTTC
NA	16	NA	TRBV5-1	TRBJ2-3	CASSLGPTEGTDTQYF	TGCGCCAGCAGCTTAGGGCCCACGGAGGGCACAGATACGCAGTATTTT
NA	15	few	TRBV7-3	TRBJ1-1	CASSLSGAVNTEAFF	TGTGCCAGCAGCTTAAGTGGGGCTGTGAACACTGAAGCTTTCTTT
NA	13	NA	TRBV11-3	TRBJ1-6	CASSLDRDSPLHF	TGTGCCAGCAGCTTAGACCGGGATTCACCCCTCCACTTT
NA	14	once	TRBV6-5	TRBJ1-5	CASSPRGGNQPQHF	TGTGCCAGCAGCCCCAGGGGAGGGAATCAGCCCCAGCATTTT
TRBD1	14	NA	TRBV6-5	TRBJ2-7	CASISGTGIYEQYF	TGTGCCAGCATCTCCGGGACAGGGATCTACGAGCAGTACTTC
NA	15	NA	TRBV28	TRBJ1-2	CASSLSQNFNYGYTF	TGTGCCAGCAGTTTATCACAGAATTTTAACTATGGCTACACCTTC
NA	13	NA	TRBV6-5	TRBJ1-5	CASSYSRGQPQHF	TGTGCCAGCAGTTACTCTAGGGGGCAGCCCCAGCATTTT
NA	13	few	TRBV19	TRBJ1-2	CATKQGSDYGYTF	TGTGCCACCAAACAGGGATCAGACTATGGCTACACCTTC
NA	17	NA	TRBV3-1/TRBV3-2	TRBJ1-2	CASSQAGGGANVYGYTF	TGTGCCAGCAGCCAAGCGGGGGGGGGCGCTAATGTCTATGGCTACACCTTC
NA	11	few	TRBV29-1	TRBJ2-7	CSVVRGIEQYF	TGCAGCGTTGTTCGGGGGATCGAGCAGTACTTC
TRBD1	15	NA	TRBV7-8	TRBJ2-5	CASSNPTGVAETQYF	TGTGCCAGCAGCAACCCGACAGGGGTTGCGGAGACCCAGTACTTC
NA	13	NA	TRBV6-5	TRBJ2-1	CASRYDSGNEQFF	TGTGCCAGCAGGTATGATAGCGGCAATGAGCAGTTCTTC
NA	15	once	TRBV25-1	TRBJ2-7	CASSESGTGVYEQYF	TGTGCCAGCAGTGAATCCGGAACCGGGGTCTACGAGCAGTACTTC
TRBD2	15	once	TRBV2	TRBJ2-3	CASRGSGGARDTQYF	TGTGCCAGCAGAGGCAGCGGGGGGGCCAGAGATACGCAGTATTTT
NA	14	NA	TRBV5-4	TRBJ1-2	CASSLDRALYGYTF	TGTGCCAGCAGCTTGGACAGGGCCCTCTATGGCTACACCTTC
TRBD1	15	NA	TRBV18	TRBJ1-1	CASSRLGQGYTEAFF	TGTGCCAGCTCACGCCTAGGACAGGGTTACACTGAAGCTTTCTTT
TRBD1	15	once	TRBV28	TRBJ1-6	CASSFGGQGTSPLHF	TGTGCCAGCAGTTTCGGGGGACAGGGGACTTCACCCCTCCACTTT
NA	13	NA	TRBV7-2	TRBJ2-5	CASRTGNQETQYF	TGTGCCAGCAGAACGGGGAACCAAGAGACCCAGTACTTC
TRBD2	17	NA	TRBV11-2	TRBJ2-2	CASSLGGLAGGSGELFF	TGTGCCAGCAGCTTAGGGGGGTTAGCGGGAGGTTCCGGGGAGCTGTTTTTT
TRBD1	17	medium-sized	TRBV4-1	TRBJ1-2	CASSQDLGTGGAGGYTF	TGCGCCAGCAGCCAAGATTTGGGGACAGGGGGCGCGGGAGGCTACACCTTC
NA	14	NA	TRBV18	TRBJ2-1	CASQGAGDYNEQFF	TGTGCCAGCCAAGGGGCAGGGGACTACAATGAGCAGTTCTTC
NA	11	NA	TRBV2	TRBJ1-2	CASRWSGGYTF	TGTGCCAGCAGATGGTCGGGTGGCTACACCTTC
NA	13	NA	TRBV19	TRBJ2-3	CASTSGGKDTQYF	TGTGCCAGTACTTCAGGGGGGAAGGATACGCAGTATTTT
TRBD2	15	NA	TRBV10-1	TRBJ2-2	CASSGSGSRSGELFF	TGCGCCAGCAGTGGAAGCGGGAGTCGATCCGGGGAGCTGTTTTTT
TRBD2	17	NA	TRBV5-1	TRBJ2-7	CASSLHGSGGVMGEQYF	TGCGCCAGCAGCTTGCATGGTAGCGGGGGGGTGATGGGCGAGCAGTACTTC
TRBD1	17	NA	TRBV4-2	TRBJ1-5	CASSQTGDSSSNQPQHF	TGTGCCAGCAGCCAGACGGGGGACAGCTCCAGCAATCAGCCCCAGCATTTT
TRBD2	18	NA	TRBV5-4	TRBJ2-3	CASSLGSGTPGSTDTQYF	TGTGCCAGCAGCTTGGGTAGCGGGACCCCGGGTAGCACAGATACGCAGTATTTT
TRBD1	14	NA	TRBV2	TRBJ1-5	CASRTGGWNQPQHF	TGTGCCAGCAGGACAGGGGGCTGGAATCAGCCCCAGCATTTT
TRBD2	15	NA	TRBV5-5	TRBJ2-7	CASSLGTSGTYEQYF	TGTGCCAGCAGCCTAGGGACTAGCGGAACCTACGAGCAGTACTTC
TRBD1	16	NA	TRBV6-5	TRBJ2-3	CASSYSGTEGTDTQYF	TGTGCCAGCAGTTACTCTGGGACAGAAGGGACAGATACGCAGTATTTT
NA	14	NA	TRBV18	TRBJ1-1	CASSLSGTTTEAFF	TGTGCCAGCTCACTTTCCGGGACAACCACTGAAGCTTTCTTT